The clone carrying this T cell receptor (beta chain) occurred many times. Its antigen is as yet unknown. The data were obtained in a study of Graves' ophthalmopathy and Graves' hyperthyroidism. General study results and limits: Most expanded clonotypes in thyroid above 0.001 frequency also showed up in blood.

Calling hyperthyroidism stable required that no ophthalmopathy show up within 18 months of follow-up. Germline V gene sequence: CDR1 GTSNPN, CDR2 SVGIG (reference sequence). Trimming pared 4 bases from V and 8 bases from J, leaving 14 bases between. This CDR3 comprises 12 residues. Amplifying from RNA transcripts, the study obtained TCR beta CDR3 regions. HTBI-primed first-round RT-PCR preceded second-round multiplex PCR. TCRdb redid the calling of the multiplex PCR reads with MiXCR, one entry per CDR3 protein. Counted here are over 500,000 distinct CDR3 sequences, 20% to 25% occurring once; the ten biggest clones make up 7.1%.

The material sequenced was peripheral blood. The TCR comes from a woman younger than 35 with stable Graves' hyperthyroidism. Some clones in this sample may be carry-over from other donors' samples. The chain employs TRBV30 and TRBJ1-2; D call uncertain. The CDR3 loop reads CAWTPLGRGYTF. DNA of the CDR3: TGTGCCTGGACCCCCCTGGGGAGAGGCTACACCTTC. The whole variable domain, filled in from reference TRBV30 and TRBJ1-2, reads SQTIHQWPATLVQPVGSPLSLECTVEGTSNPNLYWYRQAAGRGLQLLFYSVGIGQISSEVPQNLSASRPQDRQFILSSKKLLLSDSGFYLCAWTPLGRGYTFGSGTRLTVV.